The TCR beta chain described here comes from a study of Graves' ophthalmopathy and Graves' hyperthyroidism. Overall study results and limits: The blood repertoire also included most expanded thyroid clonotypes above 0.001 frequency.

Included hyperthyroidism patients were aged 18 to 65 and newly diagnosed (under 2 months' duration). J gave up 0 bases and V 8 bases, and 14 bases lay outside the gene matches. The CDR3 contains 18 residues. CDR1 MNHEY and CDR2 SMNVEV come from the germline V gene (reference sequence). As the template, RNA transcripts were used to amplify TCR beta CDR3 regions. Following a first-round RT-PCR that used HTBI primers, a second-round multiplex PCR was carried out. TCRdb re-analysed the multiplex PCR reads in MiXCR, keeping a single row per CDR3 protein. This sample has some 380,000 distinct CDR3 sequences, with less than 20% found just once. This clonotype was observed at least ten times. Its antigen is as yet unknown.

This TCR was recovered from a woman aged 18-29 years with stable Graves' hyperthyroidism. Sequencing was performed on peripheral blood. The chain combines TRBV27 with TRBJ1-5; TRBD1 aligns across 9 bases. CDR3 nucleotides: TGTGCCAGCCGAGGGTTAGGACAGGGGATGATTAGCAATCAGCCCCAGCATTTT. Translating it yields CASRGLGQGMISNQPQHF.